This TCR beta chain was retrieved from a study of long-term antiretroviral therapy in people with HIV. For the study at large: Collection dates of the earliest samples fall about a decade before the 2015 immediate-ART recommendation.

V lost 7 bases and J lost 7; bases outside the gene matches: 3. This CDR3 region has 13 residues. The germline gives CDR1 SNHLY, CDR2 FYNNEI. With regard to this clone: Its antigen is not known.

Running of the v3.0 immunoSEQ assay took place at survey level. Generated by immunoSEQ multiplex PCR, the TCRdb table keeps only in-frame clones and is missing some. The sample has approximately 29,000 clones; roughly 78% are singletons. Every specimen provided roughly 0.95-11 million cryopreserved PBMC before DNA extraction took place. Study-level results: Clones expanded before ART dominated the repertoire at all time points. Samples were collected from the mid-2000s to the late 2010s under possibly less effective ART regimens.

The sample consisted of unsorted PBMCs, taken 1.5 years before starting antiretroviral therapy. This chain uses TRBV2 with TRBJ1-6; 8 nucleotides align to TRBD1. The clonotype comes from a young man with HIV. For the CDR3, the DNA is TGTGCCAGCAAGGGGACAGGCAATTCACCCCTCCACTTT. Protein product: CASKGTGNSPLHF.